These 30 T cell receptor beta chains were sequenced from one sample in a study of blood T cells in healthy people across ages. Primed by a sample-barcoded 5' primer and a J-beta primer mix, a second PCR proceeded for roughly 7 to 11 cycles. TCRdb ran MiXCR on the 5' RACE reads and lists one entry per CDR3 protein. Here the sample spans 650,000 or so distinct CDR3 sequences, roughly half being singletons. Sequencing used blood. These receptors originate from an elderly woman in good health.

The chain carries TRBV7-9 and TRBJ2-7; the D gene is possibly TRBD2 (7 bases). This CDR3 is built from 14 residues. Trimming left V 5 bases short and J 5 bases short, with 16 bases between. CDR1 and CDR2 from the germline V gene are SEHNR and FQNEAQ (reference sequence). In nucleotides, the CDR3 is TGTGCCAGCAGCCGAAGGGGGGGAGGGAACGAGCAGTACTTC. Protein: CASSRRGGGNEQYF.

The chain employs TRBV10-3 and TRBJ2-1; D may match TRBD1 or TRBD2 (7 bases each). V was shortened by 6 bases and J by 8 bases, with 17 bases between the two germline ends. CDR1 is ENHRY, CDR2 SYGVKD, per germline. This CDR3 spans 14 amino acids. The CDR3 nucleotides are TGTGCCATCAGGGGGGATCAGGGGGGGGATGAGCAGTTCTTC. Its protein is CAIRGDQGGDEQFF.

This clonotype came up many times. The rearrangement links TRBV27 to TRBJ2-7; 7 nucleotides agree with TRBD1. This CDR3 comprises 14 residues. CDR1 and CDR2 from the germline V gene are MNHEY and SMNVEV (reference sequence). V gave up 2 bases and J gave up 2 bases; unmatched junction bases: 3. The CDR3 is CASSLQGTAYEQYF. The CDR3 region has the DNA TGTGCCAGCAGTTTACAGGGGACAGCCTACGAGCAGTACTTC.

In the case of this clonotype: A read error may be the cause here, since a much bigger clone is one base away. The V call is TRBV13, the J call TRBJ2-5; D not certain. The V end was cut by 3 bases, the J end by 5 bases, with 4 bases between. The CDR3 runs to 11 residues. Germline loops: CDR1 PRHDT, CDR2 FYEKMQ (reference sequence). Written as DNA, the CDR3 is TGTGCCAGCAGCTTCATGGAGACCCAGTACTTC. Its translation: CASSFMETQYF. The entire variable domain, with the rest obtained from reference TRBV13 and TRBJ2-5, is as follows: AAGVIQSPRHLIKEKRETATLKCYPIPRHDTVYWYQQGPGQDPQFLISFYEKMQSDKGSIPDRFSAQQFSDYHSELNMSSLELGDSALYFCASSFMETQYFGPGTRLLVL.

V usage is TRBV4-3 and J usage is TRBJ2-3; 7 positions agree with TRBD1. CDR3 size: 16 residues. The V and J ends lost 0 bases and 3 bases, in that order; junction bases with no gene match: 6. Germline CDR1 is LGHNA and CDR2 is YSLEER. CDR3 loop: CASSQDTGEITDTQYF. DNA of the CDR3: TGCGCCAGCAGCCAAGATACAGGGGAGATTACAGATACGCAGTATTTT.

The chain recombines TRBV3-1 with TRBJ2-1, with 7 bases identical to TRBD1. The CDR3 contains 13 residues. J was trimmed by 7 bases and V by 7 bases; bases with no gene match: 7. Germline V lookup: CDR1 LGHDT, CDR2 YNNKEL (reference sequence). CDR3: CASNRDRVNEQFF. In DNA, the CDR3 is TGTGCCAGCAACCGAGACAGGGTTAATGAGCAGTTCTTC.

This clonotype occurred many times. The gene calls are TRBV7-3 and TRBJ2-3; TRBD2 might be the D (6 bases). The germline CDR1 and CDR2 sequences are SGHTA and FQGTGA. The CDR3 totals 15 residues. Trimming shortened V by 4 bases and J by 2 bases, and 13 bases separated the two germline ends. The CDR3 sequence: CASSSGTWYTDTQYF. CDR3 nucleotide sequence: TGTGCCAGCAGCTCCGGGACTTGGTACACAGATACGCAGTATTTT.

The chain has TRBV3-1 and TRBJ1-5, with a weak D call TRBD1 (5 bases). The CDR3 is made up of 17 amino acids. V was clipped by 2 bases and J by 3 bases, with 17 bases between them. The germline CDR1 and CDR2 sequences are LGHDT and YNNKEL (reference sequence). The CDR3 region is CASSQTGSPTSNQPQHF. CDR3 DNA: TGTGCCAGCAGCCAAACAGGCTCCCCAACCTCCAATCAGCCCCAGCATTTT.

This chain connects TRBV27 to TRBJ1-4; the D gene is possibly TRBD1 (6 bases). The CDR3 is 15 amino acids. Per germline, CDR1 MNHEY and CDR2 SMNVEV (reference sequence). Between the trimmed V and J ends, which lost 5 bases and 8 bases, there was a span of 18 bases. The DNA of the CDR3 is TGTGCCAGCAGTCTACGGAAGGGGGGAAGAGAAAAACTGTTTTTT. Translation gives CASSLRKGGREKLFF.

The chain has TRBV5-1 and TRBJ2-3; 8 bases align to TRBD2. Germline loops: CDR1 SGHRS, CDR2 YFSETQ. V was pared by 2 bases and J by 0 bases, with 8 bases of the junction left unmatched. The CDR3 extends over 17 amino acids. The DNA for the CDR3 is TGCGCCAGCAGCTTCCTAGCGGGTCTTACTAGCACAGATACGCAGTATTTT. Its translation is CASSFLAGLTSTDTQYF.

Concerning this clonotype: This clone may be a read error of a much larger clone one base away. The CDR3 here is CASSPRLHQETQYF. The DNA of the CDR3 is TGTGCCAGCTCCCCCAGATTGCACCAAGAGACCCAGTACTTC. The rearrangement joins TRBV12-3 or TRBV12-4 to TRBJ2-5; the D is unclear. The CDR3 loop spans 14 amino acids. The V and J ends lost 8 bases and 0 bases respectively, with 13 bases between them.

A single count supports this clonotype. The chain recombines TRBV3-1 with TRBJ2-7; tentatively, D is TRBD2 (5 bases). This CDR3 is 14 amino acids long. The V end lost 1 base, the J end lost 2 bases, and 9 bases lay between the germline ends. The germline V gene encodes CDR1 LGHDT and CDR2 YNNKEL (reference sequence). The CDR3 sequence: CASSQGGRAYEQYF. CDR3 nucleotide sequence: TGTGCCAGCAGCCAAGGAGGGAGAGCCTACGAGCAGTACTTC.

This clonotype has ten or more counts. The rearrangement joins TRBV5-1 to TRBJ2-1; 8 nucleotides agree with TRBD2. V lost 3 bases, J lost 3 bases, and 8 bases stayed unmatched. The CDR3 is 16 amino acids. CDR1 is SGHRS and CDR2 is YFSETQ in the germline V gene. The DNA for the CDR3 is TGCGCCAGCAGCTCTGAAGCGGGAGCTGTCTACAATGAGCAGTTCTTC. Translating gives CASSSEAGAVYNEQFF.

Comment on this clonotype: This may come from a read error, since a much larger clone is one base off. The CDR3 DNA is TGTGCCGGCAGCTCAACCCGGGACTTTCAGTACTTC. Protein product: CAGSSTRDFQYF. The chain couples TRBV7-2 to TRBJ2-4, with a tentative D call TRBD2 (6 bases). This CDR3 has 12 residues. The germline gives CDR1 SGHTA, CDR2 FQGNSA.

This clonotype was detected ten times or more. The chain uses TRBV5-1 and TRBJ2-7; D perhaps matches TRBD1 (5 bases). The CDR3 runs to 16 residues. CDR1 is SGHRS and CDR2 is YFSETQ in the germline V gene. Trimming removed 0 bases at V and 0 bases at J, with 13 bases between. The CDR3 sequence is CASSLVPDSHSYEQYF. The CDR3 DNA reads TGCGCCAGCAGCTTGGTCCCTGACAGTCACTCCTACGAGCAGTACTTC.

The V and J genes are TRBV29-1 and TRBJ1-2, with no clear D. The V gene lost 2 bases and the J gene lost 3 bases, with 7 bases spanning the gap. The CDR3 has 12 residues. Germline values: CDR1 SQVTM, CDR2 ANQGSEA. The CDR3 coding sequence is TGCAGCGTTGAACCAAGTTACTATGGCTACACCTTC. Its protein product is CSVEPSYYGYTF.

In regard to this clonotype: A single base separates this from a much larger clone, so it may be a read error. The chain couples TRBV28 to TRBJ2-3, with 8 positions matching TRBD1. The CDR3 has 15 residues. The germline V gene encodes CDR1 MDHEN and CDR2 SYDVKM. The CDR3 DNA reads TGTGCCAGCAGTCGACAGGGGTTTGTTACAGATGCGCAGTATTTT. Protein: CASSRQGFVTDAQYF. The whole variable domain, remainder taken from reference TRBV28 and TRBJ2-3, is DVKVTQSSRYLVKRTGEKVFLECVQDMDHENMFWYRQDPGLGLRLIYFSYDVKMKEKGDIPEGYSVSREKKERFSLILESASTNQTSMYLCASSRQGFVTDAQYFGPGTRLTVL.

This clonotype occurred a few times. J is TRBJ2-7 and V is TRBV10-3; tentatively, D is TRBD1 (6 bases). The ends were cut back, 5 bases at V and 2 bases at J, with 13 bases in the middle. This CDR3 comprises 14 residues. Germline CDR1 is ENHRY and CDR2 is SYGVKD. The CDR3 DNA sequence: TGTGCCATCAGTCTGAAGACAGGACCCTACGAGCAGTACTTC. It is translated as CAISLKTGPYEQYF.

The chain joins TRBV5-1 to TRBJ2-1, with unresolved D. Germline CDR1 and CDR2: SGHRS and YFSETQ. With 0 bases removed from V and 1 base from J, the gap between germline ends came to 8 bases. CDR3 length equals 15 residues. The CDR3 loop reads CASSLAVLSYNEQFF. CDR3 bases: TGCGCCAGCAGCTTGGCTGTGTTGTCCTACAATGAGCAGTTCTTC.

The chain carries TRBV20-1 and TRBJ2-1; no firm D call. Per germline, CDR1 DFQATT and CDR2 SNEGSKA (reference sequence). The length of the CDR3 is 11 residues. V lost 6 bases, J lost 7 bases, and 10 bases lay in between. CDR3 residues: CSAPNLNEQFF. CDR3 bases: TGCAGTGCCCCGAACTTGAATGAGCAGTTCTTC.

Points on this clonotype: Since a much larger clone is just one base distant, this may be a read error. The rearrangement joins TRBV5-1 to TRBJ2-5; D is undetermined. Trimming left V 0 bases short and J 3 bases short, with 9 bases between. Germline V gene lookup returns CDR1 SGHRS and CDR2 YFSETQ. This CDR3 is 14 amino acids long. CDR3 DNA: TGCGCCAGCAGCTTGGCCAACTCGGAAGAGACCCAGTACTTC. Translated: CASSLANSEETQYF. Filled out from reference TRBV5-1 and TRBJ2-5, the complete variable domain reads KAGVTQTPRYLIKTRGQQVTLSCSPISGHRSVSWYQQTPGQGLQFLFEYFSETQRNKGNFPGRFSGRQFSNSRSEMNVSTLELGDSALYLCASSLANSEETQYFGPGTRLLVL.

In this sample, this clonotype turned up once. J is TRBJ2-1 and V is TRBV6-2 or TRBV6-3; D is undetermined. This CDR3 has 13 amino acids. In germline, CDR1 is MNHEY, CDR2 SVGEGT. V lost 5 bases and J lost 7, with 12 bases in between. CDR3 loop: CASSDLGSNEQFF. CDR3 in DNA: TGTGCCAGCAGTGATCTCGGGTCTAATGAGCAGTTCTTC.

This clonotype was seen a few times. The chain is built from TRBV5-1 and TRBJ1-4; D is undetermined. Trimming shortened V by 0 bases and J by 8 bases, and 11 bases separated the two germline ends. The V gene's germline CDR1 is SGHRS and CDR2 YFSETQ. The CDR3 runs 14 residues. CDR3 sequence: CASSLERWGEKLFF. CDR3 sequence (DNA): TGCGCCAGCAGCTTGGAACGGTGGGGAGAAAAACTGTTTTTT.

Ten or more counts support this clonotype. The chain is built from TRBV6-5 and TRBJ2-3; D remains ambiguous. This CDR3 is 9 amino acids long. The V gene's germline CDR1 is MNHEY and CDR2 SVGAGI. Written as DNA, the CDR3 is TGTGTTAATCGGGCAACGCAGTATTTT. Its translation is CVNRATQYF.

This clonotype appeared a few times. A read error may explain this, as a much larger clone is one base away. The CDR3, as DNA: TGCGCCAGCAGATTTCACCAGGGAAAGCAGTACTTC. Its protein product is CASRFHQGKQYF. This chain connects TRBV5-1 to TRBJ2-7; D is perhaps TRBD1 (5 bases). The V end was cut by 5 bases, the J end by 8 bases, with 14 bases between. The V gene's germline CDR1 is SGHRS and CDR2 YFSETQ. The CDR3 is 12 amino acids.

This clonotype was recorded many times. The gene calls are TRBV10-3 and TRBJ2-5; D may be TRBD1 (5 bases). The CDR3 contains 12 residues. From germline, CDR1 is ENHRY and CDR2 SYGVKD. V lost 10 bases and J lost 2, with 11 bases in between. The CDR3 spells CATGPDQETQYF. CDR3 bases: TGTGCCACAGGGCCAGATCAAGAGACCCAGTACTTC.

In its sample, this clonotype was seen many times. The rearrangement joins TRBV7-2 to TRBJ2-3; 9 nucleotides align to TRBD1. Germline CDR1 SGHTA, CDR2 FQGNSA. Losses at the gene ends were 5 bases for V and 4 bases for J; bases not matched to a gene: 7. CDR3 length: 15 amino acids. This CDR3 is CASSPFWTGADTQYF. CDR3 nucleotides: TGTGCCAGCAGCCCCTTCTGGACAGGGGCAGATACGCAGTATTTT.

This clonotype was seen only once. The chain employs TRBV6-1 and TRBJ2-1; 15 nucleotides align to TRBD2. The CDR3 covers 18 residues. V lost 5 bases, J lost 4 bases, and 9 bases stayed unmatched. CDR1 MNHNS and CDR2 SASEGT come from the germline V gene. CDR3 amino acids: CASSPGLAGGPKYNEQFF. CDR3 DNA sequence: TGTGCCAGCAGTCCAGGACTAGCGGGAGGGCCTAAATACAATGAGCAGTTCTTC.

DNA for the CDR3: TGTGCCAGCAGCCTACATTCGGGGGGCAATGAGCAGTACTTC. Protein sequence: CASSLHSGGNEQYF. V usage is TRBV7-2 and J usage is TRBJ2-5; perhaps TRBD2 as D (7 bases). The germline V gene has CDR1 SGHTA and CDR2 FQGNSA. This CDR3 contains 14 residues. Trimming took off 5 bases at V and 11 bases at J, with 21 bases between the two ends.

This chain connects TRBV7-8 to TRBJ2-2; tentative D call: TRBD2 (6 bases). In germline, CDR1 is SGHVS, CDR2 FQNEAQ. Deletions cut 3 bases from V and 2 bases from J, with 7 bases between. This CDR3 contains 14 residues. The CDR3 bases are TGTGCCAGCAGCTTGCGGGGCAACACCGGGGAGCTGTTTTTT. Translated, it gives CASSLRGNTGELFF.